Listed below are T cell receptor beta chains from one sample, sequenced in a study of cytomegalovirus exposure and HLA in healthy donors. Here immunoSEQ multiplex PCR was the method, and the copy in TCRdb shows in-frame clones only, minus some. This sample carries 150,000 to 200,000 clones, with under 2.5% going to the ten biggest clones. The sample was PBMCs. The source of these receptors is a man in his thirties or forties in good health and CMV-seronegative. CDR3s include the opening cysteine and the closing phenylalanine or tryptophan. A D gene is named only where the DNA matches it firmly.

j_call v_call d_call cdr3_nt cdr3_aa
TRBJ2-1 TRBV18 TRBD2 TGTGCCAGCTCACCAAAACTAGCGGGGTCCAATGAGCAGTTCTTC CASSPKLAGSNEQFF
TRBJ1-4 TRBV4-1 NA TGCGCCAGCAGCCAAGATGGGTCGACGGGGGGCGAAAAACTGTTTTTT CASSQDGSTGGEKLFF
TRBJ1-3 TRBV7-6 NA TGTGCCAGCAGCTTAGCGCAGTCCTCTGGAAACACCATATATTTT CASSLAQSSGNTIYF
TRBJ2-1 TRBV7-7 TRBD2 TGTGCCAGCAGCCCACTAGCGGGAAAGGGGAATGAGCAGTTCTTC CASSPLAGKGNEQFF
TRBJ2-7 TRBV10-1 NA TGCGCCAGCAGTGAGGGCCATTCCTACGAGCAGTACTTC CASSEGHSYEQYF
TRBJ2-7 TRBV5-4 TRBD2 TGTGCCAGCAGCCCTGGGGGACTAGGGCTTAGCTCCTACGAGCAGTACTTC CASSPGGLGLSSYEQYF
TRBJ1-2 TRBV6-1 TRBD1 TGTGCCAGCAGCCACAGGGGGCGCGAACACTATGGCTACACCTTC CASSHRGREHYGYTF
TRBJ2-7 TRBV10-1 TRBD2 TGCGCCAGCGGGAATGGGAGGGCCACCTACGAGCAGTACTTC CASGNGRATYEQYF
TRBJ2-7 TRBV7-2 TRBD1 TGTGCCAGCAGCCCGTTGGACAGGGGACCCTACGAGCAGTACTTC CASSPLDRGPYEQYF
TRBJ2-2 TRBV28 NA TGTGCCAGCAGTTTAGAGGGCCACGGGGAGCTGTTTTTT CASSLEGHGELFF
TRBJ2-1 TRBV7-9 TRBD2 TGTGCCAGCAGCTTACGCCTAGCGGGAGTAGGTGAGCAGTTCTTC CASSLRLAGVGEQFF
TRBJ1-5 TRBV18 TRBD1 TGTGCCAGCTCACCAAATCCTCGGGACAGGACTTATAGCAATCAGCCCCAGCATTTT CASSPNPRDRTYSNQPQHF
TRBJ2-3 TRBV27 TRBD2 TGTGCCAGCAGTTTAAGTATAAGCGGGAGGACAGATACGCAGTATTTT CASSLSISGRTDTQYF
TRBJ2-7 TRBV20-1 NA TGCAGTGAGGGCAGGGGCCGCGAGCAGTACTTC CSEGRGREQYF
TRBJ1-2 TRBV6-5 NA TGTGCCAGCAGTTACTCGGCAGATAACTATGGCTACACCTTC CASSYSADNYGYTF
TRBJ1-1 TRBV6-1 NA TGTGCCTCCCAGGGGTTGGACACTGAAGCTTTCTTT CASQGLDTEAFF
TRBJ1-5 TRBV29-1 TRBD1 TGCAGCGCCGCGGGGACAGCTAGCAATCAGCCCCAGCATTTT CSAAGTASNQPQHF
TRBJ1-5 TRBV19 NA TGTGCCAGTAGTATGGAAAACACAGGGCGGCAGCCCCAGCATTTT CASSMENTGRQPQHF
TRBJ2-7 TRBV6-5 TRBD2 TGTGCCAGCAGCCGACTAGCGGGAACGCACGAGCAGTACTTC CASSRLAGTHEQYF
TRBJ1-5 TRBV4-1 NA TGCGCCAGCAGCCAAGATTTAAATCAGCCCCAGCATTTT CASSQDLNQPQHF